This T cell receptor beta chain was retrieved from a study of blood T cell repertoires in COVID-19. About the study: Material from acute and convalescent COVID-19 was sourced from the United States, Italy and Spain. T cells, B-cell-depleted T cells, or PBMCs supplied cDNA or gDNA.

As originally analysed: Estimation of nucleated cell counts was performed using reference gene primer amplification. Using immunoSEQ multiplex PCR, the repertoire was profiled, and TCRdb retains in-frame clones only, with some absent. That table furnishes V, J and clone size, whereas the DNA furnished D and trimming. The top ten hold 7.5% to 10% of the sample, which has 180,000 or so clones, around 85% seen once. The sequence was obtained from a woman older than 75 with acute or convalescent COVID-19. Sequencing was done on a sample of peripheral blood.

The CDR3: CASSLEVRGSGYTF. The CDR3 region has the DNA TGCGCCAGCAGCTTGGAGGTTCGGGGGAGTGGCTACACCTTC. The chain is built from TRBV5-1 and TRBJ1-2, with D tentatively TRBD1 (5 bases). The germline V gene encodes CDR1 SGHRS and CDR2 YFSETQ. The V gene lost 0 bases and the J gene lost 7 bases, with 13 bases spanning the gap. This CDR3 is built from 14 residues.